This entry lists 20 T cell receptor beta chains sequenced from one sample in a study of CD8+ T cells in alopecia areata. RNA was isolated and reverse transcribed to cDNA, the sequencing template. The method was immunoSEQ multiplex PCR; TCRdb's version includes in-frame clones alone and lacks a portion of them. The table records approximately 120,000 clones, around 50% of them present only once. Sequenced: NKG2D-low CD8+ T cells sorted from blood. These receptors originate from a human donor with alopecia areata.

The V gene is TRBV7-9, the J gene TRBJ1-2, with TRBD1 matching 7 bases. Germline assignment: CDR1 SEHNR and CDR2 FQNEAQ (reference sequence). This CDR3 region has 16 residues. After removal of 6 bases from V and 0 bases from J, the junction contained 10 bases not matched to a gene. The CDR3 spells CASSSTGAPTNYGYTF. The CDR3 region has the DNA TGTGCCAGCAGTTCTACAGGGGCTCCGACTAACTATGGCTACACCTTC.

The chain has TRBV29-1 and TRBJ1-2; possibly TRBD1 for D (5 bases). Germline values: CDR1 SQVTM, CDR2 ANQGSEA. V lost 2 bases, J lost 3 bases, and 16 bases lay in between. CDR3 length equals 15 residues. The CDR3 region is CSVEPLSWGDYGYTF. Written as DNA, the CDR3 is TGCAGCGTTGAACCCTTGTCCTGGGGGGACTATGGCTACACCTTC.

The rearrangement joins TRBV27 to TRBJ2-1; D is unresolved. CDR3 length: 13 residues. With 4 bases removed from V and 0 bases from J, the gap between germline ends came to 4 bases. In germline, CDR1 is MNHEY, CDR2 SMNVEV (reference sequence). In DNA, the CDR3 is TGTGCCAGCAGTTCGAACTCCTACAATGAGCAGTTCTTC. Translating gives CASSSNSYNEQFF.

This clone showed up just a few times. The V call is TRBV28, the J call TRBJ1-2; a weak D match, TRBD1 (6 bases). This CDR3 spans 15 amino acids. With 5 bases removed from V and 8 bases from J, the gap between germline ends came to 21 bases. Per germline, CDR1 MDHEN and CDR2 SYDVKM. CDR3 region: CASSQIGAGEYGYTF. In DNA, the CDR3 is TGTGCCAGCAGTCAGATTGGGGCAGGGGAATACGGCTACACCTTC.

DNA for the CDR3: TGTGCCAGCAGAGATAGGGACAGCTCCTACGAGCAGTACTTC. This translates into CASRDRDSSYEQYF. The chain joins TRBV28 to TRBJ2-7; TRBD1 matches 7 bases. CDR3 length equals 14 residues. Unmatched junction bases numbered 5, after V lost 6 bases and J lost 0 bases. Germline V CDR1 and CDR2: MDHEN, SYDVKM.

The chain joins TRBV5-6 to TRBJ2-3; D may be TRBD1 or TRBD2 (5 bases each). This CDR3 has 14 residues. Germline assignment: CDR1 SGHDT and CDR2 YYEEEE. V was trimmed by 5 bases and J by 3 bases, leaving 13 bases between them. CDR3 sequence: CASSFGGSTDTQYF. The DNA of the CDR3 is TGTGCCAGCAGTTTTGGGGGTAGTACAGATACGCAGTATTTT.

This clone showed up just a few times. This chain connects TRBV28 to TRBJ2-7; D possibly corresponds to TRBD2 (6 bases). This CDR3 has 11 residues. Per germline, CDR1 MDHEN and CDR2 SYDVKM. Deletions cut 8 bases from V and 4 bases from J, with 9 bases between. The CDR3 spells CASRGKYEQYF. The CDR3 coding sequence is TGTGCCAGCCGGGGGAAGTACGAGCAGTACTTC.

The chain employs TRBV25-1 and TRBJ2-1; D is tentatively TRBD1 or TRBD2 (6 bases each). The V gene lost 8 bases and the J gene lost 6 bases, with 11 bases spanning the gap. The CDR3 extends over 12 amino acids. Germline values: CDR1 MGHDK, CDR2 SYGVNS. DNA of the CDR3: TGTGCCAGCTCCGAGGGGGGCAATGAGCAGTTCTTC. This translates into CASSEGGNEQFF.

This clone has more than one count but fewer than ten. In DNA, the CDR3 is TGTGCCTGGGACCACACAGATACGCAGTATTTT. Amino acid sequence: CAWDHTDTQYF. The chain employs TRBV30 and TRBJ2-3; D unclear. CDR1 and CDR2 (germline): GTSNPN, SVGIG (reference sequence). Deletions cut 5 bases from V and 2 bases from J, with 5 bases between. This CDR3 comprises 11 residues.

The V gene is TRBV2, the J gene TRBJ1-3, with D unclear. Germline V CDR1 and CDR2: SNHLY, FYNNEI. This CDR3 comprises 12 residues. Between the trimmed V and J ends, which lost 8 bases and 0 bases, there was a span of 5 bases. CDR3 sequence (DNA): TGTGCCAGCGTTCTCTCTGGAAACACCATATATTTT. As protein: CASVLSGNTIYF.

This chain uses TRBV6-1 with TRBJ1-1; unclear D gene. Germline V gene sequence: CDR1 MNHNS, CDR2 SASEGT. This CDR3 is 13 amino acids long. Trimming removed 2 bases at V and 3 bases at J, with 7 bases between. DNA for the CDR3: TGTGCCAGCAGTGAAATGGCCCACACTGAAGCTTTCTTT. Its protein is CASSEMAHTEAFF.

The chain recombines TRBV27 with TRBJ2-1, with 8 bases fitting TRBD2. CDR1 and CDR2 from the germline V gene are MNHEY and SMNVEV (reference sequence). The CDR3 totals 16 residues. Losses at the gene ends were 8 bases for V and 7 bases for J; bases not matched to a gene: 16. CDR3: CASGTVPGGAPNEQFF. The CDR3 nucleotides read TGTGCCAGCGGAACGGTCCCCGGGGGGGCCCCTAATGAGCAGTTCTTC.

On this clone: Other DNA sequences in the same sample also yield this CDR3. The genes are TRBV29-1 and TRBJ2-1; no clear D gene. Trimming cost V 4 bases and J 0 bases, with 7 bases left between them. The CDR3 is 13 amino acids. Germline values: CDR1 SQVTM, CDR2 ANQGSEA. As DNA, the CDR3 is TGCAGCGTTGGAGGAAGCTCCTACAATGAGCAGTTCTTC. This sequence encodes CSVGGSSYNEQFF.

This clone has just a few counts. V usage is TRBV2 and J usage is TRBJ1-2; D may be TRBD1 (5 bases). The CDR3 contains 13 residues. Trimming took 6 bases from V and 3 from J, leaving 11 bases between them. Germline CDR1 is SNHLY and CDR2 is FYNNEI. CDR3 sequence (DNA): TGTGCCAGCAGCGGGACCAGGGACTATGGCTACACCTTC. Translation gives CASSGTRDYGYTF.

This clone has just a few counts. The J gene is TRBJ2-2, the V gene TRBV29-1; D not resolved. V shed 6 bases and J shed 6 bases, with 14 bases lying between them. The CDR3 totals 13 residues. Per the germline V gene, CDR1 is SQVTM and CDR2 is ANQGSEA. CDR3 DNA sequence: TGCAGCGTGCCGTTAGAGGTGGCCGGGGAGCTGTTTTTT. It specifies CSVPLEVAGELFF.

In its sample, this clone was seen a few times. This chain joins TRBV29-1 and TRBJ2-7, with a weak D call TRBD2 (6 bases). The V gene lost 4 bases and the J gene lost 6 bases, with 13 bases spanning the gap. The CDR3 covers 12 residues. Per germline, CDR1 SQVTM and CDR2 ANQGSEA. CDR3 sequence reads: CSVASGVGEQYF. The CDR3 DNA sequence: TGCAGCGTTGCCTCGGGGGTGGGCGAGCAGTACTTC.

This clone came up a few times. Other DNA sequences in the same sample also yield this CDR3. The chain combines TRBV29-1 with TRBJ2-7; unclear D gene. There are 13 residues in the CDR3. With 4 bases removed from V and 0 bases from J, the gap between germline ends came to 10 bases. Per germline, CDR1 SQVTM and CDR2 ANQGSEA. DNA for the CDR3: TGCAGCGTTGTTGCATCCTCCTCCTACGAGCAGTACTTC. Translating it yields CSVVASSSYEQYF.

The gene calls are TRBV29-1 and TRBJ1-2; D unclear. CDR1 is SQVTM, CDR2 ANQGSEA, per germline. Between the trimmed V and J ends, which lost 8 bases and 8 bases, there was a span of 6 bases. This CDR3 has 8 residues. CDR3 in amino acids: CSPNGYTF. CDR3 sequence (DNA): TGCAGCCCTAACGGCTACACCTTC.

This clone was seen a single time. V usage is TRBV29-1 and J usage is TRBJ1-5; 7 nucleotides align to TRBD1. This CDR3 is 14 amino acids long. The germline gives CDR1 SQVTM, CDR2 ANQGSEA. V was pared by 4 bases and J by 1 base, with 4 bases of the junction left unmatched. Here the CDR3 DNA reads TGCAGCGTTGGGGACAGTCGAAGCAATCAGCCCCAGCATTTT. This codes for CSVGDSRSNQPQHF. Full variable domain (remainder filled in from reference TRBV29-1 and TRBJ1-5): SAVISQKPSRDICQRGTSLTIQCQVDSQVTMMFWYRQQPGQSLTLIATANQGSEATYESGFVIDKFPISRPNLTFSTLTVSNMSPEDSSIYLCSVGDSRSNQPQHFGDGTRLSIL.

This clone was counted a few times. Different DNA sequences within this sample yield the same CDR3. The chain recombines TRBV27 with TRBJ2-2; no clear D gene. Germline V gene lookup returns CDR1 MNHEY and CDR2 SMNVEV (reference sequence). The CDR3 loop spans 12 amino acids. Trimming took off 6 bases at V and 2 bases at J, with 4 bases between the two ends. CDR3 coding DNA: TGTGCCAGCAGCCCCAACACCGGGGAGCTGTTTTTT. Residues: CASSPNTGELFF.